This T cell receptor (beta chain) was sequenced during a study of blood T cell repertoires in COVID-19. Background on the study: Acute and convalescent COVID-19 specimens originated in the United States, Italy and Spain. T cells, B-cell-depleted T cells, or PBMCs provided the cDNA or gDNA that served as material.

The length of the CDR3 is 16 residues. Methods used by the authors: Amplifying reference gene primers gave estimates of nucleated cell counts. Profiled with immunoSEQ multiplex PCR; TCRdb holds only in-frame clones, not every one. V and J calls and clone size are as listed in that table; D and trimming were resolved from the DNA. The profile shows 50,000 to 60,000 clones, 90% of them singletons. The source is a man aged 35 to 55 with acute or convalescent COVID-19. The sequencing sample was made of peripheral blood. J is TRBJ1-4 and V is TRBV21-1. TRBV21-1 is shown as a pseudogene. The CDR3, as DNA: TGTGCCAGCAGCAATTCAATCACCCTTAGCGGTGAAAAACTGTTTTTT. Translation: CASSNSITLSGEKLFF.